This entry lists 26 T cell receptor beta chains sequenced from one sample in a study of spatial heterogeneity in lung cancer. Study-wide points: Tumor mutation count correlated with how many alpha and beta TCRs expanded intratumorally.

TCRdb re-called the 5' RACE reads through MiXCR, storing one row per CDR3 protein. Of 13,000 to 15,000 distinct CDR3 sequences listed, 4% to 5% are singletons. These receptors' antigens are unknown. Time point denoted: sample taken at primary tumor resection. The sequenced sample was lung tumor tissue, obtained at surgery. These TCRs come from a female donor with early-stage non-small cell lung cancer.

This clonotype was detected ten times or more. The V and J genes are TRBV27 and TRBJ1-2; D is possibly TRBD1 (5 bases). CDR1 is MNHEY, CDR2 SMNVEV, per germline (reference sequence). CDR3 length equals 14 residues. Trimming shortened V by 6 bases and J by 1 base, and 12 bases separated the two germline ends. The CDR3 region is CASSPERGNYGYTF. The CDR3 bases are TGTGCCAGCAGCCCCGAGAGGGGTAACTATGGCTACACCTTC.

This clonotype was seen repeatedly, ten times or more. V and J are TRBV30 and TRBJ1-3, with 9 bases aligning to TRBD1. The V gene's germline CDR1 is GTSNPN and CDR2 SVGIG (reference sequence). J was trimmed by 0 bases and V by 5 bases; bases with no gene match: 14. CDR3 length: 18 amino acids. The CDR3 reads CAWDGTGSYTISGNTIYF. Here the CDR3 DNA reads TGTGCCTGGGACGGGACAGGGTCCTATACGATCTCTGGAAACACCATATATTTT.

By its share, this clonotype is medium-sized. The rearrangement joins TRBV6-5 to TRBJ2-5; 8 positions agree with TRBD1. Germline V gene data show CDR1 as MNHEY and CDR2 as SVGAGI. Losses at the gene ends were 4 bases for V and 5 bases for J; bases not matched to a gene: 12. The CDR3 spans 16 residues. In DNA form, the CDR3 reads TGTGCCAGCAGTTTCGGGACAGGCCGGGGACGGGAGACCCAGTACTTC. Translated, it gives CASSFGTGRGRETQYF.

Concerning this clonotype itself: Since a much larger clone is just one base distant, this may be a read error. The chain is built from TRBV2 and TRBJ2-5; 9 bases map to TRBD1. The assigned J gene may be wrong: the sequence end matches TRBJ2-1 better. Germline assignment: CDR1 SNHLY and CDR2 FYNNEI. This CDR3 region has 15 residues. The CDR3 reads CASSRTGASQETQFF. The CDR3 DNA sequence: TGTGCCAGCTCGAGGACAGGGGCTTCCCAAGAGACCCAGTTCTTC.

This clonotype was observed many times. This chain links TRBV13 with TRBJ1-3, with 7 bases matching TRBD1. This CDR3 has 16 amino acids. In germline, CDR1 is PRHDT, CDR2 FYEKMQ (reference sequence). The J segment lost 2 bases and the V segment lost 4 bases, leaving 8 bases of the junction unmatched. The CDR3 protein is CASSSRQGNTGNTIYF. CDR3 coding DNA: TGTGCCAGCAGCTCGCGACAGGGTAATACTGGAAACACCATATATTTT.

Turning to this clonotype: One end of the junction fails to match germline, which may point to a read error. The chain links TRBV12-3 or TRBV12-4 to TRBJ2-3, with 15 nucleotides matching TRBD2. CDR3 length: 16 residues. In nucleotides, the CDR3 is TGTGCCAGCAGTGGGACTAGCGGGGGGCTAGAAGATACGCATTATTTT. Its protein product is CASSGTSGGLEDTHYF.

This clonotype was seen ten or more times. The chain recombines TRBV7-2 with TRBJ2-3; D is ambiguous. Per the germline V gene, CDR1 is SGHTA and CDR2 is FQGNSA. The CDR3 contains 13 residues. V shed 3 bases and J shed 5 bases, with 9 bases lying between them. Here the CDR3 DNA reads TGTGCCAGCAGCTTGGTATTCGTAGATACGCAGTATTTT. This sequence encodes CASSLVFVDTQYF.

At least ten counts were recorded for this clonotype. The chain carries TRBV7-2 and TRBJ1-6; possibly TRBD1 for D (5 bases). Trimming removed 2 bases at V and 9 bases at J, with 17 bases between. Germline-derived CDR1 and CDR2 are SGHTA and FQGNSA. The CDR3 has 16 residues. CDR3 residues: CASSLRGGPNSSPLHF. CDR3 in DNA: TGTGCCAGCAGCTTACGGGGCGGGCCGAATAGTTCACCCCTCCACTTT.

The CDR3 reads CASSDRGTEAFF. In nucleotides, the CDR3 is TGTGCCAGCAGTGATCGAGGGACTGAAGCTTTCTTT. The V gene is TRBV2, the J gene TRBJ1-1; D uncertain. CDR1 and CDR2 (germline): SNHLY, FYNNEI. CDR3 length: 12 residues. The V and J ends lost 3 bases and 5 bases respectively, with 7 bases between them.

This clonotype came up a few times. The chain couples TRBV5-1 to TRBJ1-1; D remains unclear. This CDR3 region has 13 residues. Trimming shortened V by 2 bases and J by 5 bases, and 10 bases separated the two germline ends. Per germline, CDR1 SGHRS and CDR2 YFSETQ. CDR3 DNA sequence: TGCGCCAGCAGCTTTACCCCCGGAACTGAAGCTTTCTTT. This encodes CASSFTPGTEAFF.

This clonotype was seen ten or more times. As DNA, the CDR3 is TGTGCCAGCAGCTTATCTGCCCAAAGAAATGAAAAACTGTTTTTT. Residues: CASSLSAQRNEKLFF. The chain links TRBV7-2 to TRBJ1-4; D not resolved. V was trimmed by 2 bases and J by 5 bases, leaving 12 bases between them. The germline gives CDR1 SGHTA, CDR2 FQGNSA. CDR3 length equals 15 residues.

This sequence joins TRBV7-2 and TRBJ2-3; D gene unclear. The J call is in doubt because the DNA end fits TRBJ1-5 better. Germline V CDR1 and CDR2: SGHTA, FQGNSA. CDR3 length: 15 residues. In DNA form, the CDR3 reads TGTGCCAGCAGCTTAAGGTGGGCTAGCACAGATACGCAGCATTTT. It codes for CASSLRWASTDTQHF.

This clonotype was found a few times. The genes are TRBV24-1 and TRBJ1-5; 10 bases are shared with TRBD1. Per the germline V gene, CDR1 is KGHDR and CDR2 is SFDVKD. There are 15 residues in the CDR3. After removal of 7 bases from V and 4 bases from J, the junction contained 6 bases not matched to a gene. CDR3 residues: CATSEGQGLNQPQHF. CDR3 coding DNA: TGTGCCACCAGCGAGGGACAGGGGCTTAATCAGCCCCAGCATTTT.

This clonotype was counted a few times. The genes are TRBV18 and TRBJ1-2; 11 nucleotides align to TRBD1. The V gene's germline CDR1 is KGHSH and CDR2 LQKENI. The CDR3 loop spans 15 amino acids. Losses at the gene ends were 5 bases for V and 7 bases for J; bases not matched to a gene: 9. This CDR3 reads CASSTSGQGESGYTF. CDR3 bases: TGTGCCAGCTCAACGTCGGGACAGGGGGAATCTGGCTACACCTTC.

This clonotype appeared many times. CDR3 loop: CATGRESAKNIQYF. CDR3 nucleotides: TGTGCCACCGGGAGGGAGTCAGCCAAAAACATTCAGTACTTC. The chain carries TRBV10-3 and TRBJ2-4; 8 bases line up with TRBD2. V dropped 10 bases and J dropped 0; count of bases not matched to a gene: 5. Per germline, CDR1 ENHRY and CDR2 SYGVKD. This CDR3 is 14 amino acids long.

There are many counts of this clonotype. The V and J genes are TRBV20-1 and TRBJ1-5, with no clear D. Germline loops: CDR1 DFQATT, CDR2 SNEGSKA (reference sequence). CDR3 length equals 13 residues. Deletions cut 3 bases from V and 0 bases from J, with 6 bases between. CDR3 bases: TGCAGTGCTAGTAGGTATAGCAATCAGCCCCAGCATTTT. Translating gives CSASRYSNQPQHF.

This clonotype is classed as medium-sized. This rearrangement joins TRBV9 to TRBJ1-2; 11 nucleotides align to TRBD1. The CDR3 sequence is 16 residues long. The J segment lost 4 bases and the V segment lost 5 bases, leaving 10 bases of the junction unmatched. The germline CDR1 and CDR2 sequences are SGDLS and YYNGEE. The CDR3 protein is CASSEGRDRGTYGYTF. The DNA for the CDR3 is TGTGCCAGCAGTGAAGGGCGGGACAGGGGGACCTATGGCTACACCTTC.

This clonotype showed up many times. CDR3 sequence: CASSTLSEPNYGYTF. In DNA form, the CDR3 reads TGTGCCAGCAGCACCCTCAGCGAGCCTAACTATGGCTACACCTTC. The gene calls are TRBV6-5 and TRBJ1-2; D is uncertain. V was pared by 6 bases and J by 0 bases, with 14 bases between. CDR3 length: 15 amino acids. The germline gives CDR1 MNHEY, CDR2 SVGAGI.

This clonotype was picked up many times. The genes are TRBV5-1 and TRBJ2-5, with D unclear. Germline CDR1 SGHRS, CDR2 YFSETQ. The CDR3 extends over 14 amino acids. The V gene lost 0 bases and the J gene lost 5 bases, with 11 bases spanning the gap. CDR3 in DNA: TGCGCCAGCAGCTTGGGGGTAGCTGGTGAGACCCAGTACTTC. It is translated as CASSLGVAGETQYF.

This clonotype was seen ten or more times. The chain carries TRBV4-3 and TRBJ2-7; D remains ambiguous. V lost 0 bases and J lost 0, with 9 bases in between. This CDR3 is built from 15 residues. Germline V gene sequence: CDR1 LGHNA, CDR2 YSLEER. The CDR3: CASSQDRVGSYEQYF. The DNA of the CDR3 is TGCGCCAGCAGCCAAGATCGAGTAGGCTCCTACGAGCAGTACTTC.

This sequence joins TRBV20-1 and TRBJ1-6, with a weak D call TRBD1 (5 bases). V lost 6 bases to trimming and J lost 7 bases, with 13 bases between them. The germline V gene has CDR1 DFQATT and CDR2 SNEGSKA (reference sequence). This CDR3 region has 13 residues. CDR3 protein: CSAGESVNSPLHF. CDR3 in DNA: TGCAGTGCGGGGGAGTCGGTGAATTCACCCCTCCACTTT.

This clonotype was recorded many times. V gene TRBV20-1 combines with J gene TRBJ2-1, with a tentative D call TRBD1 (6 bases). V was shortened by 6 bases and J by 8 bases, with 23 bases between the two germline ends. Germline CDR1 DFQATT, CDR2 SNEGSKA (reference sequence). The CDR3 covers 15 residues. The CDR3 nucleotides are TGCAGTGCCTCACCAGGGACACCAGAGATCGATGAGCAGTTCTTC. Protein sequence: CSASPGTPEIDEQFF.

Ten or more counts support this clonotype. The V gene is TRBV6-6, the J gene TRBJ1-5; D not resolved. In germline, CDR1 is MNHNY, CDR2 SVGAGI (reference sequence). V was trimmed by 3 bases and J by 6 bases, leaving 18 bases between them. The CDR3 totals 16 residues. CDR3 residues: CASSYSGFGLVQPQHF. The DNA of the CDR3 is TGTGCCAGCAGTTATAGCGGGTTTGGGCTTGTTCAGCCCCAGCATTTT.

This clonotype was recorded many times. V usage is TRBV20-1 and J usage is TRBJ1-2; TRBD1 is a possible D gene (5 bases). CDR1 and CDR2 (germline): DFQATT, SNEGSKA (reference sequence). This CDR3 has 15 residues. V was shortened by 2 bases and J by 0 bases, with 13 bases between the two germline ends. The CDR3 DNA follows: TGCAGTGCTAGAAAATCGGGACGCGCTAACTATGGCTACACCTTC. Translated: CSARKSGRANYGYTF.

This clonotype was seen many times. The chain carries TRBV5-1 and TRBJ2-7, with D unresolved. This CDR3 has 13 residues. CDR1 is SGHRS and CDR2 is YFSETQ in the germline V gene. The ends were cut back, 4 bases at V and 3 bases at J, with 11 bases in the middle. CDR3 DNA sequence: TGCGCCAGCAGCCGCGACATTTACTACGAGCAGTACTTC. Its translation: CASSRDIYYEQYF.

This clonotype appeared many times. This chain connects TRBV29-1 to TRBJ1-2; no definite D call. The germline V gene encodes CDR1 SQVTM and CDR2 ANQGSEA. The CDR3 totals 13 residues. Trimming removed 3 bases from V and 5 bases from J, with 13 bases in between. The CDR3 region is CSVERPPSYGYTF. In nucleotides, the CDR3 is TGCAGCGTTGAGCGGCCTCCATCTTATGGCTACACCTTC.